This TCR beta chain was recorded in a study of early T cells in non-severe SARS-CoV-2 infection. At the level of the study: Bulk RNA taken from unsorted whole blood was sequenced, leaving chains unpaired.

Individual cDNA molecules were tagged with unique molecular identifiers, the study reported. MiXCR, applied by TCRdb to the 5' RACE reads, yields one record per CDR3 protein. This sample carries about 68,000 distinct CDR3 sequences, roughly an eighth of them seen once, and the ten largest clones take approximately 1.6%. Points on this clonotype: Its cognate antigen is unknown.

Whole-study results and caveats: Clonotype matching in VDJdb favored anti-spike CD8 responses and did not capture private and CD4 specificities.

The CDR3 is 16 amino acids. Germline CDR1 PRHDT, CDR2 FYEKMQ (reference sequence). Trimming pared 0 bases from V and 2 bases from J, leaving 13 bases between. The TCR sequence derives from an adult who was a healthcare worker with PCR-confirmed SARS-CoV-2 infection or an uninfected control (not recorded which). V and J are TRBV13 and TRBJ1-2; D is unclear. Sequencing was performed on whole blood. This CDR3 is CASSLGRGGPNYGYTF. The DNA of the CDR3 is TGTGCCAGCAGCTTAGGCCGGGGAGGGCCAAACTATGGCTACACCTTC.